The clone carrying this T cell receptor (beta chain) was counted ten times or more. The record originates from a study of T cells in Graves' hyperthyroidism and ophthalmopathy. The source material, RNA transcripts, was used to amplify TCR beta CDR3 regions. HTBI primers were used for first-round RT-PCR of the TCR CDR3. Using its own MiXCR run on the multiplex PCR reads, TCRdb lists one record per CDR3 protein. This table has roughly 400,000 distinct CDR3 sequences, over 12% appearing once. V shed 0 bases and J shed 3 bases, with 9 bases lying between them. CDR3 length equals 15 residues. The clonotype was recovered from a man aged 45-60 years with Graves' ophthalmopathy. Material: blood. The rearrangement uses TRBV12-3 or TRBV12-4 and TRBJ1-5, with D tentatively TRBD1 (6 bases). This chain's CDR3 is CASSLAGGDNQPQHF. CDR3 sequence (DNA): TGTGCCAGCAGTTTAGCGGGGGGCGACAATCAGCCCCAGCATTTT.